The 19 T cell receptor beta chains below were found in one sample sequenced in a study. TCRdb reanalysed the 5' RACE reads using MiXCR and keeps one entry per CDR3 protein. The profile shows tens of thousands of distinct CDR3 sequences, approximately 30% of them singletons. What was sequenced was tumor-infiltrating memory CD4+ T cells sorted from the breast tumor. Subset meaning: memory CD4+ T cells, CD4+CD45RO+CD25-. The source is a female donor with breast cancer.

This clonotype was seen a handful of times. This rearrangement joins TRBV12-3 or TRBV12-4 to TRBJ1-1; TRBD1 matches at 7 bases. The CDR3 spans 15 residues. J lost 6 bases, V lost 2 bases, and 9 bases had no gene match. CDR3 in DNA: TGTGCCAGCAGTTTACAGGGCAGGGGGGCCTCTGAAGCTTTCTTT. This sequence encodes CASSLQGRGASEAFF.

The chain uses TRBV29-1 and TRBJ1-3; no definite D call. The CDR3 runs 15 residues. V lost 6 bases and J lost 2, with 17 bases in between. CDR1 and CDR2 (germline): SQVTM, ANQGSEA. The CDR3 nucleotides are TGCAGCGTCCGGAACACGGGCGGCCCTGGAAACACCATATATTTT. This encodes CSVRNTGGPGNTIYF.

This clonotype was observed a handful of times. V and J are TRBV4-2 and TRBJ2-1; 12 bases match TRBD2. V was clipped by 1 base and J by 9 bases; unmatched bases: 1. The CDR3 is 14 amino acids. The germline CDR1 and CDR2 sequences are LGHNA and YNFKEQ. The DNA for the CDR3 is TGTGCCAGCAGCCAAGTGACTAGCGGGGGTGAGCAGTTCTTC. This codes for CASSQVTSGGEQFF.

The chain is built from TRBV15 and TRBJ2-3; 8 nucleotides align to TRBD2. Trimming took 4 bases from V and 1 from J; bases not matched to a gene: 7. Germline loops: CDR1 LNHNV, CDR2 YYDKDF (reference sequence). The CDR3 is made up of 16 amino acids. The CDR3 coding sequence is TGTGCCACCAGCACCCGAACTAGCGGAGGCACAGATACGCAGTATTTT. As protein: CATSTRTSGGTDTQYF.

A word on this clonotype: The junction and the germline gene differ at one end; a read error may be behind it. The V and J genes are TRBV5-1 and TRBJ2-5; either TRBD1 or TRBD2 may supply D (5 bases each). This CDR3 has 16 amino acids. Germline V gene data show CDR1 as SGHRS and CDR2 as YFSETQ. This CDR3 reads CGSSLAVSGGQETQYF. The CDR3 region has the DNA TGCGGCAGCAGCTTGGCCGTGAGTGGGGGACAAGAGACCCAGTACTTC.

This clonotype was detected a few times. The V gene is TRBV20-1, the J gene TRBJ1-5; TRBD1 is a possible D gene (5 bases). The ends were cut back, 3 bases at V and 0 bases at J, with 12 bases in the middle. Per germline, CDR1 DFQATT and CDR2 SNEGSKA (reference sequence). The CDR3 runs to 15 residues. As DNA, the CDR3 is TGCAGTGCTAGTCAGGGCGGGCTTAGCAATCAGCCCCAGCATTTT. Translation gives CSASQGGLSNQPQHF.

The chain employs TRBV5-1 and TRBJ2-1; D possibly matches TRBD1 or TRBD2 (6 bases each). The germline gives CDR1 SGHRS, CDR2 YFSETQ. Between the trimmed V and J ends, which lost 3 bases and 5 bases, there was a span of 18 bases. The CDR3 spans 16 residues. The CDR3 here is CASSSNTGRGHNEQFF. The CDR3 DNA follows: TGCGCCAGCAGCTCGAACACGGGACGGGGGCACAATGAGCAGTTCTTC.

This clonotype occurred a few times. The chain has TRBV21-1 and TRBJ2-7; the table gives TRBD1 as D, unverified against the DNA. TRBV21-1 is an annotated pseudogene. The CDR3 is 14 residues long. This CDR3 is CASSNGGQNYEQYF. CDR3 sequence (DNA): TGTGCCAGCAGCAACGGGGGACAGAACTACGAGCAGTACTTC.

This chain links TRBV6-2 or TRBV6-3 with TRBJ2-2; the D is unclear. Germline CDR1 reads MNHEY; CDR2 reads SVGEGT. CDR3 size: 11 residues. V was trimmed by 3 bases and J by 7 bases, leaving 3 bases between them. The CDR3 reads CASSYYGELFF. The CDR3 DNA follows: TGTGCCAGCAGTTATTACGGGGAGCTGTTTTTT.

This clonotype has a count of ten or more. The chain uses TRBV6-1 and TRBJ2-7; D may be TRBD1 or TRBD2 (5 bases each). The length of the CDR3 is 13 residues. With 3 bases removed from V and 5 bases from J, the gap between germline ends came to 11 bases. The germline V gene encodes CDR1 MNHNS and CDR2 SASEGT. CDR3 protein: CASSDTGPDEQYF. The CDR3 nucleotides are TGTGCCAGCAGTGATACGGGGCCGGACGAGCAGTACTTC.

In the case of this clonotype: The conserved final phenylalanine or tryptophan is absent from the CDR3, which likely points to a read error. The CDR3 loop reads CASSYVAEGNEQFS. The CDR3 nucleotides read TGTGCCAGCAGTTACGTAGCGGAGGGCAATGAGCAGTTCTCC. The chain has TRBV6-2 or TRBV6-3 and TRBJ2-1; weak D call: TRBD2 (6 bases). The CDR3 extends over 14 amino acids. Trimming cost V 2 bases and J 6 bases, with 11 bases left between them. CDR1 and CDR2 from the germline V gene are MNHEY and SVGEGT.

The chain is built from TRBV5-5 and TRBJ1-1; TRBD1 aligns across 7 bases. CDR1 SGHKS and CDR2 YYEKEE come from the germline V gene (reference sequence). The junction had 6 bases not matched to a gene; V was cut back by 4 bases and J by 3 bases. This CDR3 spans 14 amino acids. The CDR3 DNA is TGTGCCAGCAGCAAGGGACAGCTATACACTGAAGCTTTCTTT. It is translated as CASSKGQLYTEAFF.

The genes are TRBV5-1 and TRBJ2-1, with 16 bases fitting TRBD2. V dropped 5 bases and J dropped 7; count of bases not matched to a gene: 12. CDR1 and CDR2 from the germline V gene are SGHRS and YFSETQ. The CDR3 runs to 18 residues. The CDR3 DNA reads TGCGCCAGCAGTCGCGGGACTAGCGGGAGGGCTTTTCCTAATGAGCAGTTCTTC. Translated: CASSRGTSGRAFPNEQFF. The variable domain in full, with the rest retrieved from reference TRBV5-1 and TRBJ2-1, is KAGVTQTPRYLIKTRGQQVTLSCSPISGHRSVSWYQQTPGQGLQFLFEYFSETQRNKGNFPGRFSGRQFSNSRSEMNVSTLELGDSALYLCASSRGTSGRAFPNEQFFGPGTRLTVL.

The genes are TRBV7-8 and TRBJ2-3; TRBD1 aligns across 10 bases. The CDR3 runs to 18 residues. After removal of 3 bases from V and 6 bases from J, the junction contained 15 bases not matched to a gene. Germline CDR1 reads SGHVS; CDR2 reads FQNEAQ. The DNA of the CDR3 is TGTGCCAGCAGCTTGGGGAAACCGGGACAGGGGCTGACGGATACGCAGTATTTT. This translates into CASSLGKPGQGLTDTQYF.

The rearrangement links TRBV4-2 to TRBJ1-4; TRBD1 matches at 7 bases. This CDR3 is built from 18 residues. Per the germline V gene, CDR1 is LGHNA and CDR2 is YNFKEQ. The V gene end was trimmed by 0 bases and the J gene end by 0 bases; junction bases not matched to a gene: 7. The CDR3 loop is CASSQDRAGGPTNEKLFF. The CDR3 DNA sequence: TGTGCCAGCAGCCAAGATCGGGCAGGGGGGCCAACTAATGAAAAACTGTTTTTT.

The chain combines TRBV7-9 with TRBJ2-5; D ambiguous. Germline loops: CDR1 SEHNR, CDR2 FQNEAQ (reference sequence). The ends were cut back, 2 bases at V and 2 bases at J, with 9 bases in the middle. The CDR3 runs to 14 residues. CDR3 bases: TGTGCCAGCAGCTTACCGGGTCATCAAGAGACCCAGTACTTC. It codes for CASSLPGHQETQYF.

This chain links TRBV27 with TRBJ2-3, with 10 bases identical to TRBD2. The trim removed 3 bases at V and 3 bases at J, leaving 3 bases unmatched. The CDR3 is 15 residues long. The germline CDR1 and CDR2 sequences are MNHEY and SMNVEV (reference sequence). As DNA, the CDR3 is TGTGCCAGCAGTTTCCTAGCGGGAGTGACAGATACGCAGTATTTT. As protein: CASSFLAGVTDTQYF.

The chain combines TRBV29-1 with TRBJ2-2; D remains ambiguous. From germline, CDR1 is SQVTM and CDR2 ANQGSEA. This CDR3 contains 13 residues. Trimming pared 1 base from V and 1 base from J, leaving 4 bases between. CDR3 sequence reads: CSVEGVNTGELFF. The CDR3 region has the DNA TGCAGCGTTGAAGGGGTGAACACCGGGGAGCTGTTTTTT.

This clonotype is a singleton in its sample. Germline is not matched at one junction end, which may reflect a read error. The chain is built from TRBV15 and TRBJ1-3; D perhaps matches TRBD1 (5 bases). The germline V gene encodes CDR1 LNHNV and CDR2 YYDKDF (reference sequence). The CDR3 sequence is 15 residues long. The CDR3 bases are TGTGCCACCCGCAGAGATAGGGGTCCAGGAAACACCATATATTTT. It translates to CATRRDRGPGNTIYF.